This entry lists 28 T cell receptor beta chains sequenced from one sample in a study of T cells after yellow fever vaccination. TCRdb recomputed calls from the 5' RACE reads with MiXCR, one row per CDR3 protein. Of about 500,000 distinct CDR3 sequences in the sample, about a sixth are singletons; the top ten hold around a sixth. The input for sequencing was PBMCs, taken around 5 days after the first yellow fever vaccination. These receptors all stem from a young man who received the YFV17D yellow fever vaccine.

The CDR3 spells CASSPRDSRSYNEQFF. The DNA for the CDR3 is TGTGCCAGCAGCCCCAGGGACAGTCGCTCCTACAATGAGCAGTTCTTC. The J gene is TRBJ2-1, the V gene TRBV3-1; 7 nucleotides match TRBD1. Looked up from germline, CDR1 is LGHDT and CDR2 is YNNKEL (reference sequence). There are 16 residues in the CDR3. With 4 bases clipped from V and 0 bases from J, the junction kept 6 bases outside the gene matches.

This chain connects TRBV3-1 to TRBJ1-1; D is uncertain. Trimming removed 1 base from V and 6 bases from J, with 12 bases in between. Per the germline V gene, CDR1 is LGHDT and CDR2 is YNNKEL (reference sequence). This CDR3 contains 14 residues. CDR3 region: CASSQVHVAAEAFF. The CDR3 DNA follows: TGTGCCAGCAGCCAAGTGCATGTCGCCGCTGAAGCTTTCTTT.

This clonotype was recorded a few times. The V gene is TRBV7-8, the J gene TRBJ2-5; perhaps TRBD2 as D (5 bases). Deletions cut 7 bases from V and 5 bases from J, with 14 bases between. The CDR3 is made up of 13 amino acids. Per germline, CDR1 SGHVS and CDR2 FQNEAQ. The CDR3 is CASIPGGWETQYF. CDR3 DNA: TGTGCCAGCATCCCAGGCGGGTGGGAGACCCAGTACTTC.

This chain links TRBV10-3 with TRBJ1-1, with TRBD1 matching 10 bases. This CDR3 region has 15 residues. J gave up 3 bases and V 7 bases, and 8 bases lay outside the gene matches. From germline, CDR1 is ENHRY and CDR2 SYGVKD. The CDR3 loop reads CAINPGQGSDTEAFF. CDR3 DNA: TGTGCCATCAACCCGGGACAGGGGTCGGACACTGAAGCTTTCTTT.

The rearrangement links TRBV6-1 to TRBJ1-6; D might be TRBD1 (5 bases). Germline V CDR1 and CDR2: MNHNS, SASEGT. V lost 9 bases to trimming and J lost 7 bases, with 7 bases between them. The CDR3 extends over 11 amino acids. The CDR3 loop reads CARGPNSPLHF. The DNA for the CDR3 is TGTGCCAGGGGGCCCAATTCACCCCTCCACTTT.

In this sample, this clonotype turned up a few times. The CDR3 nucleotides are TGCGCCAGCAGCCAAGGAGTCTTGGCAGCGTCTAATTCTGTCGCTTTCTTT. This codes for CASSQGVLAASNSVAFF. This chain joins TRBV4-3 and TRBJ1-1; D unclear. The length of the CDR3 is 17 residues. V gave up 1 base and J gave up 11 bases, with 26 bases separating them. Germline V gene lookup returns CDR1 LGHNA and CDR2 YSLEER.

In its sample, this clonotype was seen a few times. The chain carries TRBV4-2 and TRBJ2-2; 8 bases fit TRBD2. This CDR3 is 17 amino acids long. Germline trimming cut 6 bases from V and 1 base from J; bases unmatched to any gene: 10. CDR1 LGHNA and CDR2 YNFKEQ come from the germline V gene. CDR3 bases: TGTGCCAGCAGGCCCTCGGGGGGGCAGGGGAACACCGGGGAGCTGTTTTTT. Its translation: CASRPSGGQGNTGELFF.

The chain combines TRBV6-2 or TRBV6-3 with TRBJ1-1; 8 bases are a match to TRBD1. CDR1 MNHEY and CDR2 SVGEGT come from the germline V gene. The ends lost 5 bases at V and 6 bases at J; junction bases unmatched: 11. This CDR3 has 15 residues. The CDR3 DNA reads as TGTGCCAGCAGTCCCACGACAGGGGTAATCGCTGAAGCTTTCTTT. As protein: CASSPTTGVIAEAFF.

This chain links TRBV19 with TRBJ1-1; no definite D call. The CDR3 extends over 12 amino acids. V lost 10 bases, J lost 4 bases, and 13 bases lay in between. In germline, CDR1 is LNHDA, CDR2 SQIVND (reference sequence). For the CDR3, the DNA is TGTGCCACGGGAAAATCCGGCACTGAAGCTTTCTTT. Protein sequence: CATGKSGTEAFF.

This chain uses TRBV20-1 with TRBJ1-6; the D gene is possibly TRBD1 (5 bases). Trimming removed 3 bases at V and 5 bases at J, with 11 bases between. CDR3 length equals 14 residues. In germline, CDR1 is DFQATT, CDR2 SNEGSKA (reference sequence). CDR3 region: CSASKGLNNSPLHF. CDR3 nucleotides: TGCAGTGCTAGTAAGGGGCTCAATAATTCACCCCTCCACTTT.

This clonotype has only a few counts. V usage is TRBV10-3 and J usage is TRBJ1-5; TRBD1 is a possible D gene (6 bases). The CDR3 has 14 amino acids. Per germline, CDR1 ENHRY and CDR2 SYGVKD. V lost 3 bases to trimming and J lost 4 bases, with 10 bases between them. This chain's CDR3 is CAISEGQFNQPQHF. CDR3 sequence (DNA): TGTGCCATCAGTGAAGGACAGTTTAATCAGCCCCAGCATTTT.

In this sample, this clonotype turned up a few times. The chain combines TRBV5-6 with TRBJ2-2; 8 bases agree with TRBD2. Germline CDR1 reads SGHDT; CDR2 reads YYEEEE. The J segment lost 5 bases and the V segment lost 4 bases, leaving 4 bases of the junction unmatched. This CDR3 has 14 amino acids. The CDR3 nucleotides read TGTGCCAGCAGCCCCTTAGCGGGGACCGGGGAGCTGTTTTTT. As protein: CASSPLAGTGELFF. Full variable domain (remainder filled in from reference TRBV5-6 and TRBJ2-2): DAGVTQSPTHLIKTRGQQVTLRCSPKSGHDTVSWYQQALGQGPQFIFQYYEEEERQRGNFPDRFSGHQFPNYSSELNVNALLLGDSALYLCASSPLAGTGELFFGEGSRLTVL.

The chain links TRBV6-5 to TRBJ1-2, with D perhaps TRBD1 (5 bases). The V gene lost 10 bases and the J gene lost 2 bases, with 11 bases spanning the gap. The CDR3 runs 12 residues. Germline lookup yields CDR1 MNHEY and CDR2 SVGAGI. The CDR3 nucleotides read TGTGCCATCAGGGCGCAGAACTATGGCTACACCTTC. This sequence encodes CAIRAQNYGYTF.

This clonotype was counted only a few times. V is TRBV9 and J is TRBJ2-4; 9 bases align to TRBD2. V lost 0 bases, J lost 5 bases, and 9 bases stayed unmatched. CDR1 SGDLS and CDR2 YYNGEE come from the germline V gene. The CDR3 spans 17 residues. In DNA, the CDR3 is TGTGCCAGCAGCGTAGCGGCGGGGGGGCCCTTCCAAAACATTCAGTACTTC. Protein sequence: CASSVAAGGPFQNIQYF.

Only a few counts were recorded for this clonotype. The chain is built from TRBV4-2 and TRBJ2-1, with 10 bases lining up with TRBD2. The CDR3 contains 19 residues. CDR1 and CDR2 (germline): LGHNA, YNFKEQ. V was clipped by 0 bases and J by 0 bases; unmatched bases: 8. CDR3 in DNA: TGTGCCAGCAGCCAAGATCTAGCGGGGGTCCTCAGCTCCTACAATGAGCAGTTCTTC. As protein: CASSQDLAGVLSSYNEQFF.

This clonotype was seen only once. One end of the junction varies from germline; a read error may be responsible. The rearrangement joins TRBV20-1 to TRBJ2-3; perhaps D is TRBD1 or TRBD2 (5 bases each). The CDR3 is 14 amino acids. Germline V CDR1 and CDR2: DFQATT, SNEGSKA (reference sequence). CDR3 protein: CIARGGGYTDTQYF. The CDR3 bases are TGCATTGCTAGGGGCGGCGGGTACACAGATACGCAGTATTTT.

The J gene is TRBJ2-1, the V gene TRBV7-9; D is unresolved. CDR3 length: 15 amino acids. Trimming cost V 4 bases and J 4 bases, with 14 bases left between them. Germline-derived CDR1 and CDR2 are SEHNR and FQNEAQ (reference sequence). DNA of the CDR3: TGTGCCAGCAGCTCCCGGGTCGCGAGGTACAATGAGCAGTTCTTC. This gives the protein CASSSRVARYNEQFF.

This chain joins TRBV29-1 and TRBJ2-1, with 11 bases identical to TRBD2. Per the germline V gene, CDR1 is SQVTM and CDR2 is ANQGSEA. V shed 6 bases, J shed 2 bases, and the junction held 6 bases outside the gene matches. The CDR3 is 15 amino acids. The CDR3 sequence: CSVVTSGGPYNEQFF. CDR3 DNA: TGCAGCGTAGTAACTAGCGGGGGCCCCTACAATGAGCAGTTCTTC.

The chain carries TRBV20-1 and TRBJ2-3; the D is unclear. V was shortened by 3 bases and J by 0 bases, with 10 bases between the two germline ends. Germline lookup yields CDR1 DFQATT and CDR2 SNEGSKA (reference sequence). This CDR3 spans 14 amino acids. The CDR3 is CSASLEDSTDTQYF. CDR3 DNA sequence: TGCAGTGCTAGCTTAGAGGACAGCACAGATACGCAGTATTTT.

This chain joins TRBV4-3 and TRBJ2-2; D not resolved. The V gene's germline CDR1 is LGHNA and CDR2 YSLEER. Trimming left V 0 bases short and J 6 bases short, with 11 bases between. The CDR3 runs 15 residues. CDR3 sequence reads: CASSQDLTLSGELFF. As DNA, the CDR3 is TGCGCCAGCAGCCAAGATCTAACGTTGTCCGGGGAGCTGTTTTTT.

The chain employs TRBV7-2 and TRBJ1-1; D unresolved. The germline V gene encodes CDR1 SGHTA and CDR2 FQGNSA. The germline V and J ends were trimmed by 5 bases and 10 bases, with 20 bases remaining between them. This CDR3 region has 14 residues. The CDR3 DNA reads TGTGCCAGCAGCATGGCGAGGGCCCCCAGGATAGCTTTCTTT. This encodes CASSMARAPRIAFF.

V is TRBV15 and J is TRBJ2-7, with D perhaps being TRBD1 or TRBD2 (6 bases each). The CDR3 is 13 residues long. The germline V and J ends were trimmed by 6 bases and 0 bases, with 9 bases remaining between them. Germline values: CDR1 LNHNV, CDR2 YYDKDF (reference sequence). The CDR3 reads CATRRGDSYEQYF. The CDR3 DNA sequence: TGTGCCACCAGGAGGGGGGACTCCTACGAGCAGTACTTC.

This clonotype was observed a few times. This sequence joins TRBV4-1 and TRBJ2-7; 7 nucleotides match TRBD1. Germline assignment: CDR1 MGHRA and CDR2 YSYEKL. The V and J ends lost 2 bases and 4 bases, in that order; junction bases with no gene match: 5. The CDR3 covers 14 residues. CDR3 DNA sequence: TGCGCCAGCAGCCAAACTGGGACAGAATACGAGCAGTACTTC. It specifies CASSQTGTEYEQYF.

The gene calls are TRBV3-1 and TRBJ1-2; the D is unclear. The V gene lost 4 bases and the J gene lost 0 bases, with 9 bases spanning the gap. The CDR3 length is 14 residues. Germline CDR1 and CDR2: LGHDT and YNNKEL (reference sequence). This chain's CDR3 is CASSPSTTNYGYTF. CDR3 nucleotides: TGTGCCAGCAGCCCTAGTACTACTAACTATGGCTACACCTTC.

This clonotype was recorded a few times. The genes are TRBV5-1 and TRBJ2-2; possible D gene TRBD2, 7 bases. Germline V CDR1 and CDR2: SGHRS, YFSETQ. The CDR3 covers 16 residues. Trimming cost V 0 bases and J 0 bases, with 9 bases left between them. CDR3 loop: CASSLDGGPNTGELFF. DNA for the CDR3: TGCGCCAGCAGCTTGGACGGGGGGCCGAACACCGGGGAGCTGTTTTTT.

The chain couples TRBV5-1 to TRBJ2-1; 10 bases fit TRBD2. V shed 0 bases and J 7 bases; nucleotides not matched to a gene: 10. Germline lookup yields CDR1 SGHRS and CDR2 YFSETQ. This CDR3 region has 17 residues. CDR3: CASSLVLAGGPGNEQFF. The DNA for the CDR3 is TGCGCCAGCAGCTTGGTGTTAGCGGGGGGCCCAGGAAATGAGCAGTTCTTC.

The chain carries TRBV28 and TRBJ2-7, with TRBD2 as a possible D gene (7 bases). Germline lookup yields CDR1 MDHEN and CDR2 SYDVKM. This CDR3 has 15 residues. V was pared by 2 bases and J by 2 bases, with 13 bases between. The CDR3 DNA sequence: TGTGCCAGCAGTTTAGGGGGGGGCACGACCTACGAGCAGTACGTC. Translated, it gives CASSLGGGTTYEQYV.

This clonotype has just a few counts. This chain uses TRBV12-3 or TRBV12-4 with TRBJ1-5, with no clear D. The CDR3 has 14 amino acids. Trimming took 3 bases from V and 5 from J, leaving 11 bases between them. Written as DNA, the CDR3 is TGTGCCAGCAGTTTTTCCCCCCCCGATCAGCCCCAGCATTTT. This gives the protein CASSFSPPDQPQHF.